This T cell receptor (beta chain) was observed in a study of T cell repertoires in cytomegalovirus infection. This clonotype appeared a few times. Its specificity is not known. TCRdb reanalysed the reads using MiXCR and keeps one entry per CDR3 protein. This sample carries roughly 920,000 distinct CDR3 sequences, around 31% of them seen once, and the ten largest clones take about 14%. The CDR3 has 15 residues. Germline trimming cut 4 bases from V and 4 bases from J; bases unmatched to any gene: 6. The material was cultured CD8+ T cells from PBMCs, obtained from culture after CMV antigen stimulation. The TCR sequence derives from a human donor in good health (CMV status not recorded). Some clones in this sample may be carry-over from other donors' samples. The genes are TRBV12-3 or TRBV12-4 and TRBJ1-2, with TRBD1 matching over 10 bases. The chain's CDR3 is CASSSGTGVPYGYTF. In DNA form, the CDR3 reads TGTGCCAGCAGTTCCGGGACAGGGGTCCCCTATGGCTACACCTTC.